These T cell receptor beta chains were read from a single sample in a study of CD8 T cells in ankylosing spondylitis. Via MiXCR, TCRdb re-called the 5' RACE reads, giving one row per CDR3 protein. Among around 160,000 distinct CDR3 sequences listed, 9.5% to 13% were seen once. Sequences were obtained from blood, either unsorted or a sorted T cell fraction (not recorded which). These receptor sequences come from a male donor with ankylosing spondylitis or in good health (not recorded which). Both conserved end residues are part of each CDR3. D genes are given only for firm matches. The size field is filled for only some rows; it gives once, few, many or a size class.

d_gene	v_gene	j_gene	abundance	CDR3nt	CDR3aa
NA	TRBV1	TRBJ2-1	NA	TGCGCCAGCAGCCAGGGAATAGCGGGGATTGAGCAGTTCTTC	CASSQGIAGIEQFF
TRBD1	TRBV19	TRBJ2-7	many	TGTGCCAGTAGTATAGGAGAACCGGGACAGATTTACGAGCAGTACTTC	CASSIGEPGQIYEQYF
NA	TRBV7-9	TRBJ2-7	once	TGTGCCAGCAGCCCAAACAGGGTGTCCTACGAGCAGTACTTC	CASSPNRVSYEQYF
TRBD1	TRBV20-1	TRBJ2-6	few	TGCAGTGCTCGGGACAGGCAAGCCTCTGGGGCCAACGTCCTGACTTTC	CSARDRQASGANVLTF
TRBD2	TRBV5-6	TRBJ2-3	many	TGTGCCAGCAGCTTGGGGGGCGGGGGGGTTACAGATACGCAGTATTTT	CASSLGGGGVTDTQYF
NA	TRBV2	TRBJ2-1	NA	TGTGCCAGCATTCGGGAATCCGGTGAGCAGTTCTTC	CASIRESGEQFF
NA	TRBV12-3/TRBV12-4	TRBJ1-2	many	TGTGCCAGCAGTAACAGCCGCCGCTACACCTTC	CASSNSRRYTF
NA	TRBV10-3	TRBJ2-3	many	TGTGCCATCAGTGAACGGGCGGGGTTCACAGATACGCAGTATTTT	CAISERAGFTDTQYF
TRBD2	TRBV29-1	TRBJ2-1	few	TGCAGCGTTGAGCCTACTAGCGGGGGGGGTAATGAGCAGTTCTTC	CSVEPTSGGGNEQFF
TRBD1	TRBV29-1	TRBJ1-2	many	TGCAGCGTTGAAGATCCGGAGGGGGCGGGGGGCTACACCTTC	CSVEDPEGAGGYTF
TRBD1	TRBV12-3/TRBV12-4	TRBJ2-7	NA	TGTGCCAGCAGATTAGGGACAGGGGGTCAGTACTTC	CASRLGTGGQYF
NA	TRBV6-1	TRBJ2-3	few	TGTGCCAGCAGGGGCGGACGGGAAAGCACAGATACGCAGTATTTT	CASRGGRESTDTQYF
TRBD1	TRBV7-8	TRBJ2-7	many	TGTGCCAGCAGCCTTCTCGGGACAGAGGCGTTTGAGCAGTACTTC	CASSLLGTEAFEQYF
NA	TRBV12-3/TRBV12-4	TRBJ1-5	NA	TGTGCCACGGCCGGGAGCGTAGGGAATCAGCCCCAGCATTTT	CATAGSVGNQPQHF
NA	TRBV5-1	TRBJ1-1	many	TGCGCCAGCAGCTTTGGCTTAAACACTGAAGCTTTCTTT	CASSFGLNTEAFF
TRBD2	TRBV29-1	TRBJ2-2	many	TGCAGCGTTGAAGTGGCGGGAGGCACCGGGGAGCTGTTTTTT	CSVEVAGGTGELFF
NA	TRBV11-2	TRBJ2-1	NA	TGTGCCAGCAGCTCAAATCCCTCCTACAATGAGCAGTTCTTC	CASSSNPSYNEQFF
TRBD1	TRBV10-3	TRBJ1-1	few	TGTGCCATCACCCTGGACAGGGGGCTCACTGAAGCTTTCTTT	CAITLDRGLTEAFF
NA	TRBV6-1	TRBJ1-1	many	TGTGCCAGCAGGATGAGGGGCGTTGAGGAAGCTTTCTTT	CASRMRGVEEAFF
NA	TRBV19	TRBJ1-4	many	TGTGCCAGTACCTCCCTTGAGGAAAAACTGTTTTTT	CASTSLEEKLFF
NA	TRBV10-1	TRBJ1-6	few	TGCGCCAGCAGTGAGTCTTTGGGAAATTCACCCCTCCACTTT	CASSESLGNSPLHF
NA	TRBV6-1	TRBJ1-1	many	TGTGCCAGCACTACTATAGGGGGAAACACTGAAGCTTTCTTT	CASTTIGGNTEAFF
NA	TRBV4-1	TRBJ1-2	many	TGCGCCAGCAGCCAAGGGGAGGCAGGGTCAACCTATGGCTACACCTTC	CASSQGEAGSTYGYTF
TRBD2	TRBV18	TRBJ2-7	many	TGTGCCAGCTCAACACTAGCGGGAGCAGTTCACGAGCAGTACTTC	CASSTLAGAVHEQYF
TRBD1	TRBV5-1	TRBJ2-5	few	TGCGCCAGCAGCTTGAGGACAGGAGAAGAGACCCAGTACTTC	CASSLRTGEETQYF
NA	TRBV20-1	TRBJ2-3	many	TGCAGTGCTAGAGTGTTTCGGGGAGGGGGAGATACGCAGTATTTT	CSARVFRGGGDTQYF
TRBD1	TRBV12-3/TRBV12-4	TRBJ2-2	NA	TGTGCCAGCAACTACAGGGGAGCGACCGGGGAGCTGTTTTTT	CASNYRGATGELFF
NA	TRBV12-3/TRBV12-4	TRBJ1-6	many	TGTGCCAGCAGTTTAACGGGGAGCGATTCACCCCTCCACTTT	CASSLTGSDSPLHF
NA	TRBV29-1	TRBJ1-2	once	TGCAGCGTTGAAGCCGGCACGACCCTAGACTATGGCTACACCTTC	CSVEAGTTLDYGYTF
NA	TRBV12-3/TRBV12-4	TRBJ2-1	many	TGTGCCAGCCGGGAGAACAATGAGCAGTTCTTC	CASRENNEQFF
TRBD2	TRBV3-1	TRBJ2-1	NA	TGTGCCAGCAGCCAAGGACGTACTAGCGGGGACAATGAGCAGTTCTTC	CASSQGRTSGDNEQFF
NA	TRBV12-3/TRBV12-4	TRBJ2-7	many	TGTGCCAGCAGGCTAGATGGCTACGAGCAGTACTTC	CASRLDGYEQYF
NA	TRBV7-2	TRBJ1-2	NA	TGTGCCAGCAGCTTATTTGAGGGGGGAATCTATGGCTACACCTTC	CASSLFEGGIYGYTF
NA	TRBV9	TRBJ1-3	few	TGTGCCAGCAGCGTAGATGGCAGCCGCTCTGGAAACACCATATATTTT	CASSVDGSRSGNTIYF
NA	TRBV6-1	TRBJ2-4	NA	TGTGCCAGCCACGGCCAGCGAGAAAACATTCAGTACTTC	CASHGQRENIQYF
TRBD1	TRBV4-1	TRBJ1-5	NA	TGCGCCAGCAGCCTACGTCCGGGACAGGGGGCTGAGCCCCAGCATTTT	CASSLRPGQGAEPQHF
NA	TRBV28	TRBJ2-7	NA	TGTGCCAGCAGCCCCGACCTTGGGAGGAAAAACTACGAGCAGTACTTC	CASSPDLGRKNYEQYF
NA	TRBV28	TRBJ2-7	many	TGTGCCAGCACCCAAGGACAGATCTACGAGCAGTACTTC	CASTQGQIYEQYF
NA	TRBV15	TRBJ2-3	many	TGTGCCACCAGCAGAAGAATGGGAGTAACAGATACGCAGTATTTT	CATSRRMGVTDTQYF
TRBD1	TRBV18	TRBJ2-3	NA	TGTGCCAGCTCACCGAAACAGGGGAACACAGATACGCAGTATTTT	CASSPKQGNTDTQYF
TRBD2	TRBV20-1	TRBJ2-3	many	TGCAGTGCTAGTACTGGACTAGCGGCTAGCACAGATACGCAGTATTTT	CSASTGLAASTDTQYF
TRBD1	TRBV27	TRBJ2-1	many	TGTGCCAGCAGCCCGGGACAGGGGGCCTACAATGAGCAGTTCTTC	CASSPGQGAYNEQFF
NA	TRBV6-1	TRBJ2-7	few	TGTGCCAGCAGACCCGGGACACTAACCTACGAGCAGTACTTC	CASRPGTLTYEQYF
NA	TRBV20-1	TRBJ1-4	many	TGCAGTGCTAGACCCACCCCCGGGAATGAAAAACTGTTTTTT	CSARPTPGNEKLFF
NA	TRBV5-1	TRBJ2-2	many	TGCGCCAGCAGCTTGACCCTATCGGGGACCACCGGGGAGCTGTTTTTT	CASSLTLSGTTGELFF
NA	TRBV2	TRBJ2-5	few	TGTGCCAGCAGGGGAACTAGCAGCGAAGAGACCCAGTACTTC	CASRGTSSEETQYF
NA	TRBV5-1	TRBJ2-7	many	TGCGCCAGCAGCTTGGGGCCGGAGGGACTTTACGAGCAGTACTTC	CASSLGPEGLYEQYF
TRBD1	TRBV3-1	TRBJ1-3	many	TGTGCCAGCAGCCAGGCAGGGGGAGTTGGAAACACCATATATTTT	CASSQAGGVGNTIYF
TRBD2	TRBV20-1	TRBJ2-1	few	TGCAGTGCTAGGATGCTAGCGGGGCCACTTTACAATGAGCAGTTCTTC	CSARMLAGPLYNEQFF
NA	TRBV29-1	TRBJ2-7	many	TGCAGCGTTCAACCTAGTTCCTACGAGCAGTACTTC	CSVQPSSYEQYF
NA	TRBV6-2/TRBV6-3	TRBJ2-7	many	TGTGCCAGCAGGATCTTCTACGAGCAGTACTTC	CASRIFYEQYF